The 20 T cell receptor beta chains below come from one sample, sequenced in a study of T cell responses to AZD1222 COVID-19 vaccine. Clones were sequenced by immunoSEQ multiplex PCR, and TCRdb holds only the in-frame ones, with some missing. The table records about 120,000 clones, around nine tenths of them present only once. The specimen was peripheral blood, collected on day 0 of AZD1222 vaccination. The origin of the receptors is an adult in good health.

This sequence joins TRBV6-2 or TRBV6-3 and TRBJ2-7, with 8 positions matching TRBD2. The CDR3 has 13 amino acids. Germline CDR1 MNHEY, CDR2 SVGEGT. Trimming took 4 bases from V and 5 from J; bases not matched to a gene: 4. CDR3 residues: CASSSPGRDEQYF. Here the CDR3 DNA reads TGTGCCAGCAGTTCCCCCGGGAGGGACGAGCAGTACTTC.

This chain connects TRBV2 to TRBJ1-1, with 7 bases lining up with TRBD1. This CDR3 is 15 amino acids long. Germline CDR1 and CDR2: SNHLY and FYNNEI. The trim removed 6 bases at V and 0 bases at J, leaving 7 bases unmatched. CDR3 loop: CASSGDSYMNTEAFF. The CDR3 DNA follows: TGTGCCAGCAGCGGGGACAGCTACATGAACACTGAAGCTTTCTTT.

The rearrangement links TRBV2 to TRBJ1-1; no reliable D call. V was cut by 6 bases and J by 1 base, with 6 bases left in between. The CDR3 sequence is 12 residues long. Germline CDR1 and CDR2: SNHLY and FYNNEI. The CDR3 here is CASRRANTEAFF. The CDR3 DNA reads as TGTGCCAGCAGACGGGCGAACACTGAAGCTTTCTTT.

This clone was picked up one time. The V and J genes are TRBV10-3 and TRBJ1-3; D is perhaps TRBD1 (6 bases). The V end was cut by 11 bases, the J end by 0 bases, with 17 bases between. The CDR3 totals 15 residues. Germline values: CDR1 ENHRY, CDR2 SYGVKD. CDR3 in amino acids: CAPPTGPSSGNTIYF. The CDR3 DNA is TGTGCCCCACCCACAGGGCCCTCCTCTGGAAACACCATATATTTT.

J is TRBJ1-5 and V is TRBV4-1; 7 bases are a match to TRBD1. The germline V gene encodes CDR1 MGHRA and CDR2 YSYEKL. The J segment lost 3 bases and the V segment lost 0 bases, leaving 2 bases of the junction unmatched. The CDR3 sequence is 15 residues long. The CDR3 here is CASSQDQGVNQPQHF. The CDR3 nucleotides are TGCGCCAGCAGCCAAGATCAGGGGGTCAATCAGCCCCAGCATTTT.

This clone was seen just once. V and J are TRBV4-3 and TRBJ1-2; D remains unclear. Germline V gives CDR1 LGHNA, CDR2 YSLEER. Trimming shortened V by 0 bases and J by 1 base, and 15 bases separated the two germline ends. The CDR3 contains 17 residues. The CDR3 DNA is TGCGCCAGCAGCCAAGATCTGGAACAGCTACATAACTATGGCTACACCTTC. Its protein product is CASSQDLEQLHNYGYTF.

The V call is TRBV10-3, the J call TRBJ1-2; 7 bases align to TRBD1. After removal of 4 bases from V and 7 bases from J, the junction contained 9 bases not matched to a gene. Germline V gives CDR1 ENHRY, CDR2 SYGVKD. The CDR3 spans 14 residues. The CDR3 DNA reads as TGTGCCATCAGTGTGGAAGGGGGCAAGGTTGGCTACACCTTC. As protein: CAISVEGGKVGYTF.

This chain connects TRBV6-5 to TRBJ2-7; D perhaps matches TRBD2 (6 bases). Trimming removed 0 bases from V and 0 bases from J, with 12 bases in between. This CDR3 spans 16 amino acids. Germline-derived CDR1 and CDR2 are MNHEY and SVGAGI. CDR3 protein: CASSYSTGETSYEQYF. The CDR3 coding sequence is TGTGCCAGCAGTTACTCGACGGGGGAGACCTCCTACGAGCAGTACTTC.

The rearrangement joins TRBV7-9 to TRBJ2-7, with a tentative D call TRBD1 (7 bases). V was cut by 5 bases and J by 0 bases, with 14 bases left in between. The CDR3 sequence is 15 residues long. CDR1 and CDR2 from the germline V gene are SEHNR and FQNEAQ (reference sequence). The CDR3 region is CASSPRGESSYEQYF. CDR3 nucleotide sequence: TGTGCCAGCAGCCCCAGGGGGGAGAGCTCCTACGAGCAGTACTTC.

The gene calls are TRBV10-3 and TRBJ1-5; D unresolved. The CDR3 length is 17 residues. The ends were cut back, 3 bases at V and 5 bases at J, with 20 bases in the middle. Looked up from germline, CDR1 is ENHRY and CDR2 is SYGVKD. CDR3: CAISDHGAGKGDQPQHF. Written as DNA, the CDR3 is TGTGCCATCAGTGACCACGGTGCCGGGAAGGGAGATCAGCCCCAGCATTTT.

The rearrangement joins TRBV4-2 to TRBJ2-1; D may match TRBD1 or TRBD2 (6 bases each). V was trimmed by 0 bases and J by 6 bases, leaving 12 bases between them. The CDR3 spans 15 residues. Germline-derived CDR1 and CDR2 are LGHNA and YNFKEQ. The DNA of the CDR3 is TGTGCCAGCAGCCAAGATGGAGGAGGGGGCAATGAGCAGTTCTTC. Its translation: CASSQDGGGGNEQFF.

This clone was observed once. This chain joins TRBV7-6 and TRBJ2-5, with TRBD2 as a possible D gene (6 bases). This CDR3 is 14 amino acids long. The germline V and J ends were trimmed by 5 bases and 5 bases, with 15 bases remaining between them. CDR1 is SGHVS and CDR2 is FNYEAQ in the germline V gene. The CDR3 sequence is CASSPEEGWETQYF. CDR3 in DNA: TGTGCCAGCAGCCCCGAGGAGGGTTGGGAGACCCAGTACTTC. Complete variable domain (other parts from reference TRBV7-6 and TRBJ2-5): GAGVSQSPRYKVTKRGQDVALRCDPISGHVSLYWYRQALGQGPEFLTYFNYEAQQDKSGLPNDRFSAERPEGSISTLTIQRTEQRDSAMYRCASSPEEGWETQYFGPGTRLLVL.

V is TRBV4-2 and J is TRBJ1-5; D call uncertain. The CDR3 totals 14 residues. V was cut by 0 bases and J by 3 bases, with 6 bases left in between. Germline V gives CDR1 LGHNA, CDR2 YNFKEQ. The CDR3 sequence: CASSQDTYNQPQHF. For the CDR3, the DNA is TGTGCCAGCAGCCAAGACACCTACAATCAGCCCCAGCATTTT.

The sample holds one count of this clone. The gene calls are TRBV12-2 and TRBJ2-3; TRBD2 was called by the table and not checked on the DNA. TRBV12-2 is labeled a pseudogene. This CDR3 is 16 amino acids long. The CDR3 spells CASRLGITDFADTQYF. For the CDR3, the DNA is TGTGCAAGTCGCTTAGGGATCACGGACTTTGCAGATACGCAGTATTTT.

The chain combines TRBV5-1 with TRBJ1-2; no reliable D call. The CDR3 is made up of 13 amino acids. Trimming stripped 0 bases from V and 7 bases from J, with 10 bases between. Germline V gene lookup returns CDR1 SGHRS and CDR2 YFSETQ. The CDR3 bases are TGCGCCAGCAGCTTGGGAGGTGAGGGTGGCTACACCTTC. This gives the protein CASSLGGEGGYTF.

The DNA of the CDR3 is TGTGCCAGCACCGGGGGACAGGGAGGTGATCAGCCCCAGCATTTT. This encodes CASTGGQGGDQPQHF. The chain uses TRBV2 and TRBJ1-5; 9 nucleotides line up with TRBD1. This CDR3 has 15 residues. The V and J ends lost 7 bases and 5 bases, in that order; junction bases with no gene match: 9. Germline lookup yields CDR1 SNHLY and CDR2 FYNNEI.

J is TRBJ1-3 and V is TRBV6-1, with D unresolved. V was pared by 2 bases and J by 11 bases, with 10 bases between. The germline gives CDR1 MNHNS, CDR2 SASEGT. The length of the CDR3 is 12 residues. CDR3 sequence (DNA): TGTGCCAGCAGTGAAACGGGAGGGTCCATATATTTT. Translation gives CASSETGGSIYF.

This clone was found a few times. This chain connects TRBV4-1 to TRBJ2-3; D is ambiguous. The CDR3 is 14 amino acids. Germline CDR1 reads MGHRA; CDR2 reads YSYEKL. V dropped 0 bases and J dropped 2 bases, with 6 bases sitting between them. CDR3 DNA: TGCGCCAGCAGCCAAGAGACATACACAGATACGCAGTATTTT. It encodes CASSQETYTDTQYF.

This sequence joins TRBV6-2 or TRBV6-3 and TRBJ2-7, with D tentatively TRBD2 (5 bases). Germline assignment: CDR1 MNHEY and CDR2 SVGEGT. This CDR3 is 18 amino acids long. V lost 2 bases and J 6 bases, leaving 26 bases between the germline ends. The CDR3 loop reads CASSYPPGRTSLLAEQYF. The DNA of the CDR3 is TGTGCCAGCAGTTACCCCCCCGGACGGACCTCCCTCCTAGCCGAGCAGTACTTC.

CDR3 nucleotides: TGTGCCAGCAGGTGGCCGTTCACAGATACGCAGTATTTT. It specifies CASRWPFTDTQYF. The V gene is TRBV25-1, the J gene TRBJ2-3; D call uncertain. CDR1 is MGHDK and CDR2 is SYGVNS in the germline V gene. There are 13 residues in the CDR3. Trimming took off 6 bases at V and 2 bases at J, with 9 bases between the two ends. Together with reference TRBV25-1 and TRBJ2-3, the CDR3 gives the full variable domain: EADIYQTPRYLVIGTGKKITLECSQTMGHDKMYWYQQDPGMELHLIHYSYGVNSTEKGDLSSESTVSRIRTEHFPLTLESARPSHTSQYLCASRWPFTDTQYFGPGTRLTVL.